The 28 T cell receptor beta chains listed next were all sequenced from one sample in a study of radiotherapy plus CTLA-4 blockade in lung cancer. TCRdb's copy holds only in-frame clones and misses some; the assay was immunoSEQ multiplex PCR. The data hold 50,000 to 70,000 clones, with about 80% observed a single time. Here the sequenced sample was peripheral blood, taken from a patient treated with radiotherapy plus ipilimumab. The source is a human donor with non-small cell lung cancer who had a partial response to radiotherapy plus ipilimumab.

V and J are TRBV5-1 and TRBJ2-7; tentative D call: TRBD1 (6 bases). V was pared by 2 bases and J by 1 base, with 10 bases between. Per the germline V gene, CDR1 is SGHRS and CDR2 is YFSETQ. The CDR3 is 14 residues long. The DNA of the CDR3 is TGCGCCAGCAGCTTTCAGGGGCTTTCCTACGAGCAGTACTTC. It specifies CASSFQGLSYEQYF.

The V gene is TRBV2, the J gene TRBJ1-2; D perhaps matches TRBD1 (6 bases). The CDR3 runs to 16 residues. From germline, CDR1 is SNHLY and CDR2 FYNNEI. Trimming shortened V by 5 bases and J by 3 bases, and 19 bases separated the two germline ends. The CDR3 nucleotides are TGTGCCAGCAGTCCACGGACAGAAAGAGCCTACTATGGCTACACCTTC. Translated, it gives CASSPRTERAYYGYTF.

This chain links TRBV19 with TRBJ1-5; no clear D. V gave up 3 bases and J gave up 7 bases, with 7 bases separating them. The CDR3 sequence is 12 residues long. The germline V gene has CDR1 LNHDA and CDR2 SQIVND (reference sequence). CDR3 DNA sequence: TGTGCCAGTAGTATCCAGCGGCAGCCCCAGCATTTT. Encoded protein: CASSIQRQPQHF.

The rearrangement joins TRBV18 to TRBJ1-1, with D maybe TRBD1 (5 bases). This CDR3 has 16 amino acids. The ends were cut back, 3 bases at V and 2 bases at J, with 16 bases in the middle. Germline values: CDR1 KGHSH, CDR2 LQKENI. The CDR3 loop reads CASSPGRERGNTEAFF. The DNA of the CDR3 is TGTGCCAGCTCACCGGGCAGGGAGCGGGGAAACACTGAAGCTTTCTTT. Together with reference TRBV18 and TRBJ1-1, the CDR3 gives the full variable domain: NAGVMQNPRHLVRRRGQEARLRCSPMKGHSHVYWYRQLPEEGLKFMVYLQKENIIDESGMPKERFSAEFPKEGPSILRIQQVVRGDSAAYFCASSPGRERGNTEAFFGQGTRLTVV.

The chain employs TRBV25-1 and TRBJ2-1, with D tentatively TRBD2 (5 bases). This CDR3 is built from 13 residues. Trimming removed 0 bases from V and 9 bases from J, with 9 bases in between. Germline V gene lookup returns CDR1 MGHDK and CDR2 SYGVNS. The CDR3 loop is CASSEYGVSEQFF. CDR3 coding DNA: TGTGCCAGCAGTGAATACGGGGTTTCTGAGCAGTTCTTC.

CDR3 in amino acids: CASSPYSGGASYNEQFF. CDR3 DNA sequence: TGTGCCAGCAGCCCATACAGCGGGGGGGCCTCCTACAATGAGCAGTTCTTC. This chain connects TRBV7-3 to TRBJ2-1; TRBD2 agrees at 10 bases. V dropped 5 bases and J dropped 0; count of bases not matched to a gene: 7. Looked up from germline, CDR1 is SGHTA and CDR2 is FQGTGA. This CDR3 is built from 17 residues.

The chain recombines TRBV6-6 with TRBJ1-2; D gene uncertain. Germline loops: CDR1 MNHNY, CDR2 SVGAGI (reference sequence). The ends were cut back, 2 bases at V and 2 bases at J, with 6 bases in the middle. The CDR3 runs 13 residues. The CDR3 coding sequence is TGTGCCAGCAGTTACGCCCTAAACTATGGCTACACCTTC. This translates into CASSYALNYGYTF.

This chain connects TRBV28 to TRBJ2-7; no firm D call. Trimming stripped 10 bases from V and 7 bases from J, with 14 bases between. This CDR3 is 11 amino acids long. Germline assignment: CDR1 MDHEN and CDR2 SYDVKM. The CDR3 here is CATDSRREQYF. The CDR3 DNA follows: TGTGCCACCGACTCTCGACGGGAGCAGTACTTC. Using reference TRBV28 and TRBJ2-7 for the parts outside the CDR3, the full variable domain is DVKVTQSSRYLVKRTGEKVFLECVQDMDHENMFWYRQDPGLGLRLIYFSYDVKMKEKGDIPEGYSVSREKKERFSLILESASTNQTSMYLCATDSRREQYFGPGTRLTVT.

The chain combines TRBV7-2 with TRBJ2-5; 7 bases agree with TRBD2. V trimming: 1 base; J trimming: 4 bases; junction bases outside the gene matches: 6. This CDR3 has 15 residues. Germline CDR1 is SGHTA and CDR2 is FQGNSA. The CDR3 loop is CASSLGAGELETQYF. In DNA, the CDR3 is TGTGCCAGCAGCTTAGGGGCGGGGGAGTTAGAGACCCAGTACTTC.

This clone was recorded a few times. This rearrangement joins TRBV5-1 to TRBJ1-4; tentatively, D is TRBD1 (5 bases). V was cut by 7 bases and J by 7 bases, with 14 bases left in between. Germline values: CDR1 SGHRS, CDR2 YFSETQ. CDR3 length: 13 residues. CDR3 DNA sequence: TGCGCCAGCCGTAGAGGGGAGGGTGAAAAACTGTTTTTT. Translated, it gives CASRRGEGEKLFF.

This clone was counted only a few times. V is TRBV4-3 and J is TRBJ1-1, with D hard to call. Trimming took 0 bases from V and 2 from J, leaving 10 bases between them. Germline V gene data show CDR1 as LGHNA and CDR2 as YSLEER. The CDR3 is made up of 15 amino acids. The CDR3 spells CASSQDGSGNTEAFF. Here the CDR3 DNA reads TGCGCCAGCAGCCAAGATGGGAGCGGAAACACTGAAGCTTTCTTT.

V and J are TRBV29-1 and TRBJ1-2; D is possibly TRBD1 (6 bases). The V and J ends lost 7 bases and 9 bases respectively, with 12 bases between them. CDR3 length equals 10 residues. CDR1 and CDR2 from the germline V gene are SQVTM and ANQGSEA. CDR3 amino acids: CSAGTYRYTF. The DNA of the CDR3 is TGCAGCGCAGGGACATACCGCTACACCTTC.

The CDR3 spells CASSLGDRGYEQYF. The CDR3 DNA reads TGTGCCAGCAGCCTGGGGGACAGGGGCTACGAGCAGTACTTC. The chain uses TRBV4-2 and TRBJ2-7; 10 bases line up with TRBD1. The CDR3 extends over 14 amino acids. Germline V gives CDR1 LGHNA, CDR2 YNFKEQ. V gave up 4 bases and J gave up 3 bases; unmatched junction bases: 3.

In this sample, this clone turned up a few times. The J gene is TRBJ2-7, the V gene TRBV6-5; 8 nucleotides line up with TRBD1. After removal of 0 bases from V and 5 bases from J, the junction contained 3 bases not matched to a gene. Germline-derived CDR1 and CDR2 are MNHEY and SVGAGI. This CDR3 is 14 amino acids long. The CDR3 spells CASSYSGQGNEQYF. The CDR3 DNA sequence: TGTGCCAGCAGTTACTCCGGACAGGGAAACGAGCAGTACTTC.

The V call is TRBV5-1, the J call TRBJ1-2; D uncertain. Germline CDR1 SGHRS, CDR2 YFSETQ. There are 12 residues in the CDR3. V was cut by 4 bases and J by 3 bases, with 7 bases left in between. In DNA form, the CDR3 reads TGCGCCAGCAGCCCGGACTACTATGGCTACACCTTC. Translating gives CASSPDYYGYTF.

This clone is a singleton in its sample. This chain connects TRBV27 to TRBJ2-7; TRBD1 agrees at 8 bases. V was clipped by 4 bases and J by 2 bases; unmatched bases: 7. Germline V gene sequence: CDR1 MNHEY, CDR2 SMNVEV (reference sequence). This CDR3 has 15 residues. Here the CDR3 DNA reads TGTGCCAGCAGTTACTACGGACAGGGCCCCTACGAGCAGTACTTC. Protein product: CASSYYGQGPYEQYF.

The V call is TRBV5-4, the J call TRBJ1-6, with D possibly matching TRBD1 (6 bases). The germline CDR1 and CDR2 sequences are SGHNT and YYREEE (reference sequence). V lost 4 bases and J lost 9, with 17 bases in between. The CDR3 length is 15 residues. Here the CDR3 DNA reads TGTGCCAGCAGCCAAGATCCTGCAGGGGTTTCACCCCTCCACTTT. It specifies CASSQDPAGVSPLHF.

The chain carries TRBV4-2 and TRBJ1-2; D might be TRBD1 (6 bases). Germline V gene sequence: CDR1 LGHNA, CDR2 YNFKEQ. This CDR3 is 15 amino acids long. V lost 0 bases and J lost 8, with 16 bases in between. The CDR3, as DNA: TGTGCCAGCAGCCAAGAATCGGGAAACAGGGTCGGCTACACCTTC. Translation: CASSQESGNRVGYTF.

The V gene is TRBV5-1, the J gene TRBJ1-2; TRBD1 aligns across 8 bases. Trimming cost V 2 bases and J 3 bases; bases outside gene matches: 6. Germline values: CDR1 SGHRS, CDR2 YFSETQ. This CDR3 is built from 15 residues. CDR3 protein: CASSLAGGADYGYTF. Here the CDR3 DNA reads TGCGCCAGCAGCTTAGCAGGGGGCGCTGACTATGGCTACACCTTC.

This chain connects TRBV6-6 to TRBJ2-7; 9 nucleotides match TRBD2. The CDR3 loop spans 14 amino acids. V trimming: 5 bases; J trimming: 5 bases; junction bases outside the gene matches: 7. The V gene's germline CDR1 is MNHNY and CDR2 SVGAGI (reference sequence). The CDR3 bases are TGTGCCAGCAGTGCCCTGACTAGCGGAGACGAGCAGTACTTC. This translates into CASSALTSGDEQYF.

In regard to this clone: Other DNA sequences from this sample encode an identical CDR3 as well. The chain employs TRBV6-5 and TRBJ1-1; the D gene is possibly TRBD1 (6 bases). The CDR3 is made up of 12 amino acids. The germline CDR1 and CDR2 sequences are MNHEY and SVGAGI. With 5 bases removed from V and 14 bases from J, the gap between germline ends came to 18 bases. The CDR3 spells CASSPPQGKAFF. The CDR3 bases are TGTGCCAGCAGTCCACCCCAGGGGAAGGCCTTCTTT.

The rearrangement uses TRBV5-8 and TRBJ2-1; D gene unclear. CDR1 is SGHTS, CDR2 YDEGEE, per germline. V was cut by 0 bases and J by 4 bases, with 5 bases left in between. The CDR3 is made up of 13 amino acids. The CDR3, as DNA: TGTGCCAGCAGCTTGGCACGGTACAATGAGCAGTTCTTC. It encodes CASSLARYNEQFF.

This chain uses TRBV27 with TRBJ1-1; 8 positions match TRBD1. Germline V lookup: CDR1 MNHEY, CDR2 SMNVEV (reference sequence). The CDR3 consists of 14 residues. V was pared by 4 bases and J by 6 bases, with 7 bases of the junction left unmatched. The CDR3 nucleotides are TGTGCCAGCAGTTCCCTCTGGGACAGGCCTGAAGCTTTCTTT. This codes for CASSSLWDRPEAFF.

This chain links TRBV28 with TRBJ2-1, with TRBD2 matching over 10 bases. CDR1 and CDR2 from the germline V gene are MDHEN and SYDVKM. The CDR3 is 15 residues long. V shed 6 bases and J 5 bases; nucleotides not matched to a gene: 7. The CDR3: CASRELAGENNEQFF. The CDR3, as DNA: TGTGCCAGCAGGGAGCTAGCGGGGGAAAACAATGAGCAGTTCTTC.

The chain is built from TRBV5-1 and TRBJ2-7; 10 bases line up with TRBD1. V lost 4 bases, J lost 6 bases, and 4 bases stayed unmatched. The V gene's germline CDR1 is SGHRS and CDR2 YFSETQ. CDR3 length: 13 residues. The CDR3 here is CASSQWTGGEQYF. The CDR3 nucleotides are TGCGCCAGCAGCCAATGGACAGGGGGCGAGCAGTACTTC.

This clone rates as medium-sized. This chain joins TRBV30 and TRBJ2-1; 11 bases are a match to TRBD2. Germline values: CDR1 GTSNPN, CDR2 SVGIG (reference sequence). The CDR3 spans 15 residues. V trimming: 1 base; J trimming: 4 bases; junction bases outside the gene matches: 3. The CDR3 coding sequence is TGTGCCTGGAGTGCTGGGACTAGCGGTTACAATGAGCAGTTCTTC. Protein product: CAWSAGTSGYNEQFF.

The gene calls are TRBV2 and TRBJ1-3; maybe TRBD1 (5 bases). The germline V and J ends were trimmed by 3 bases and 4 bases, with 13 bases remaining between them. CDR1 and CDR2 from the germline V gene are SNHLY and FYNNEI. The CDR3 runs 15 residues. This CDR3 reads CASSDLRVDGNTIYF. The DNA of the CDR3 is TGTGCCAGCAGTGACCTCAGGGTTGACGGAAACACCATATATTTT.

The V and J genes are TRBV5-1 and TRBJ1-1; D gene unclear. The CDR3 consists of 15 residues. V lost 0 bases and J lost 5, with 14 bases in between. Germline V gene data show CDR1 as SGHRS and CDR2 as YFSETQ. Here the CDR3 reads CASSLGAGMVTEAFF. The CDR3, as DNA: TGCGCCAGCAGCTTGGGAGCAGGAATGGTGACTGAAGCTTTCTTT.